The TCR beta chain described here comes from a study of beta chain features in type 1 diabetes. Study results and caveats: The cDNA sequencing approach could over-represent high-TCR-expressing cells. Although PCR might favor shorter templates, it would do so equally in patients and controls. Compared with healthy donors, patients appeared to share more similar naive, central memory and regulatory TCRB repertoires. Any HLA type influence on TCRB rearrangement was left unresolved here.

The CDR3 loop spans 14 amino acids. Germline assignment: CDR1 SGHTA and CDR2 FQGNSA. V was clipped by 6 bases and J by 0 bases, with 10 bases between them. Points on this clone: Its specificity is unknown.

The study reverse transcribed the entire isolated RNA, so it sequenced expressed TCRB transcripts. Repertoires were generated with immunoSEQ multiplex PCR, while TCRdb's copy carries only in-frame clones and drops some. This sample has around 180,000 clones, with about 13% found just once. Material for sequencing was central memory CD4+ T cells from blood. The gene calls are TRBV7-2 and TRBJ2-3; D is unresolved. The receptor was isolated from a woman aged 18-30 years in good health. The CDR3 sequence is CASRQMTSTDTQYF. The CDR3 DNA reads TGTGCCAGCAGGCAGATGACAAGCACAGATACGCAGTATTTT.